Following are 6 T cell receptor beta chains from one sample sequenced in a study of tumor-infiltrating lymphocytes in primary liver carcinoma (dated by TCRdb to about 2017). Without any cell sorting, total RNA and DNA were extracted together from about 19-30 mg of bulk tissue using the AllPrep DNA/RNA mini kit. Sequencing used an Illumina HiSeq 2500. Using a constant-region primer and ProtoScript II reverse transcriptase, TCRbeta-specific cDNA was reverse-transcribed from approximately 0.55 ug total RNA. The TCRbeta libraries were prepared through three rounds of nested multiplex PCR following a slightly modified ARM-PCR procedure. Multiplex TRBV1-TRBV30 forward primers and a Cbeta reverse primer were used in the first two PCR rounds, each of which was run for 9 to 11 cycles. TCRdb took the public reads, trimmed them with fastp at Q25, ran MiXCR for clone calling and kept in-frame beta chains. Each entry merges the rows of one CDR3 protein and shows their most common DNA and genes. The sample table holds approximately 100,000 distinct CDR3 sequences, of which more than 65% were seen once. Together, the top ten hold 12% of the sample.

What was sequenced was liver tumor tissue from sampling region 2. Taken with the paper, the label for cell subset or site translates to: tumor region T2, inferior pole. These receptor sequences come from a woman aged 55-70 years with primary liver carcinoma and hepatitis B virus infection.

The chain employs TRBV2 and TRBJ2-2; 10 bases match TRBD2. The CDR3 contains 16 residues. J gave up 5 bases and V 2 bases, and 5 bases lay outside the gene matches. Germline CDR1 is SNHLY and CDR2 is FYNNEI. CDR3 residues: CASSESSGSGTGELFF. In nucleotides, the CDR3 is TGTGCCAGCAGTGAATCTAGCGGGAGTGGTACCGGGGAGCTGTTTTTT.

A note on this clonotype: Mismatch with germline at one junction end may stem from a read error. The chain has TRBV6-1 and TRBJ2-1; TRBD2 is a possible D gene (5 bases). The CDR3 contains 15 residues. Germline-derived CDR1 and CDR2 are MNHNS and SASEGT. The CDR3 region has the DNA TGTGCCAGCGGACGAGAGGCGGATGACTACAATGAGCGGTTCTTC. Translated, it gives CASGREADDYNERFF.

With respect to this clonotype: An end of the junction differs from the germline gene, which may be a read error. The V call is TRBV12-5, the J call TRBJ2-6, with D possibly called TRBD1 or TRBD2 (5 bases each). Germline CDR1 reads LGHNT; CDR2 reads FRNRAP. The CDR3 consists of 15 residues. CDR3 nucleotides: TGTGCTAGTTGGGGACGGGGTTCTGGGGCCGACGTCCTGACTTTC. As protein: CASWGRGSGADVLTF. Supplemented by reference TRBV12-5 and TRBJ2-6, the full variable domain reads DARVTQTPRHKVTEMGQEVTMRCQPILGHNTVFWYRQTMMQGLELLAYFRNRAPLDDSGMPKDRFSAEMPDATLATLKIQPSEPRDSAVYFCASWGRGSGADVLTFGAGSRLTVL.

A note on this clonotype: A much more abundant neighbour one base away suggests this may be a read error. The CDR3 DNA reads as TGTGCCAGCAGTCGATACAATGTGCAGTTCTTC. Translated: CASSRYNVQFF. V gene TRBV6-1 combines with J gene TRBJ2-1; unclear D gene. Germline V gives CDR1 MNHNS, CDR2 SASEGT. This CDR3 contains 11 residues.

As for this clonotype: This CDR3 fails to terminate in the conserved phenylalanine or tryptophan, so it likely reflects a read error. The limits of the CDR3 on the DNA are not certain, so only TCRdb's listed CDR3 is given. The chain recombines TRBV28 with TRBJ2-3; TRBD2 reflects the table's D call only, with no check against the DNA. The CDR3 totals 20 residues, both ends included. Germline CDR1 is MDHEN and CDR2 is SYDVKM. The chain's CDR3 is CASSSEYDSGSWGSTDTQCL.

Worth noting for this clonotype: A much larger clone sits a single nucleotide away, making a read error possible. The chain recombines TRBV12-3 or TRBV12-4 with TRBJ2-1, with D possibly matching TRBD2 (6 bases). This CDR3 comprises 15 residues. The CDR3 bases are TGTGCCAGCTTGAGACTAGTGGGAATCTACAATGAGCAGTGCTTC. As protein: CASLRLVGIYNEQCF.